This T cell receptor beta chain originates from a study of shared clonotypes between healthy human individuals. General study points: Clonotypes shared by all four sorted-subset donors had higher generation probabilities than non-shared clonotypes. Clonotype sharing across several donors was observed for 4% to 5.5% of naive CD4 clonotypes.

Germline V lookup: CDR1 MDHEN, CDR2 SYDVKM. V was trimmed by 2 bases and J by 1 base, leaving 9 bases between them. This CDR3 region has 15 residues. Naivety among CD8 cells was defined by CD45RO negativity and positive CCR7 selection, thereby excluding terminally differentiated effector memory CD45RA+ cells. Details on this clone: The antigen is undetermined.

In the authors' methods: There were no quality scores in the junction-only immunoSEQ sequences, so filtering differed. This table comes from immunoSEQ multiplex PCR, and its TCRdb copy is limited to in-frame clones, with some not included. That table is the source of V, J and clone size, and D and trimming were worked out from the DNA. The sample contains about 680,000 clones, about 92% of which appear only once. This sequence was found in a man younger than 40 in good health. V is TRBV28 and J is TRBJ1-5; the D gene is possibly TRBD1 (6 bases). The specimen sequenced was naive CD8+ T cells sorted from blood. CDR3 DNA: TGTGCCAGCAGTTTAGGACAGACGAGCAATCAGCCCCAGCATTTT. Translating it yields CASSLGQTSNQPQHF. The full variable domain, completed using reference TRBV28 and TRBJ1-5, is DVKVTQSSRYLVKRTGEKVFLECVQDMDHENMFWYRQDPGLGLRLIYFSYDVKMKEKGDIPEGYSVSREKKERFSLILESASTNQTSMYLCASSLGQTSNQPQHFGDGTRLSIL.